This T cell receptor beta chain is from a study of beta chain features in type 1 diabetes. Across the whole study: All samples combined gave 90 million to 130 million sorted cells for examination. The study's findings and limits: The influence of HLA type on TCRB rearrangement stayed undetermined. For Type 1 diabetes patients, all four CD4+ subsets carried TCRB CDR3s that were moderately but significantly shorter.

Expressed TCRB transcripts were sequenced, since all the RNA that had been isolated was reverse transcribed. Method: immunoSEQ multiplex PCR; TCRdb's copy keeps in-frame clones and lacks some. Of around 100,000 clones detected, roughly 28% appear once; the ten largest clones hold under 0.55%. The authors took one heparinised blood draw, averaging approximately 0.12 L, from each donor. Central memory, naive, regulatory and stem cell-like memory CD4+ cells were sorted by CD45RO/CCR7/CD25/CD127/CD95/CD27. The CDR3 is 16 residues long. Germline-derived CDR1 and CDR2 are MGHRA and YSYEKL. The ends lost 4 bases at V and 2 bases at J; junction bases unmatched: 7. About this clone: Its antigen is still unknown.

The sequenced material came from central memory CD4+ T cells from blood. The J gene is TRBJ2-7, the V gene TRBV4-1; 11 positions match TRBD2. The source of this sequence is a woman aged 18-29 years with type 1 diabetes. The chain's CDR3 is CASSPGLAALAYEQYF. CDR3 sequence (DNA): TGCGCCAGCAGCCCGGGACTAGCGGCCCTGGCCTACGAGCAGTACTTC.